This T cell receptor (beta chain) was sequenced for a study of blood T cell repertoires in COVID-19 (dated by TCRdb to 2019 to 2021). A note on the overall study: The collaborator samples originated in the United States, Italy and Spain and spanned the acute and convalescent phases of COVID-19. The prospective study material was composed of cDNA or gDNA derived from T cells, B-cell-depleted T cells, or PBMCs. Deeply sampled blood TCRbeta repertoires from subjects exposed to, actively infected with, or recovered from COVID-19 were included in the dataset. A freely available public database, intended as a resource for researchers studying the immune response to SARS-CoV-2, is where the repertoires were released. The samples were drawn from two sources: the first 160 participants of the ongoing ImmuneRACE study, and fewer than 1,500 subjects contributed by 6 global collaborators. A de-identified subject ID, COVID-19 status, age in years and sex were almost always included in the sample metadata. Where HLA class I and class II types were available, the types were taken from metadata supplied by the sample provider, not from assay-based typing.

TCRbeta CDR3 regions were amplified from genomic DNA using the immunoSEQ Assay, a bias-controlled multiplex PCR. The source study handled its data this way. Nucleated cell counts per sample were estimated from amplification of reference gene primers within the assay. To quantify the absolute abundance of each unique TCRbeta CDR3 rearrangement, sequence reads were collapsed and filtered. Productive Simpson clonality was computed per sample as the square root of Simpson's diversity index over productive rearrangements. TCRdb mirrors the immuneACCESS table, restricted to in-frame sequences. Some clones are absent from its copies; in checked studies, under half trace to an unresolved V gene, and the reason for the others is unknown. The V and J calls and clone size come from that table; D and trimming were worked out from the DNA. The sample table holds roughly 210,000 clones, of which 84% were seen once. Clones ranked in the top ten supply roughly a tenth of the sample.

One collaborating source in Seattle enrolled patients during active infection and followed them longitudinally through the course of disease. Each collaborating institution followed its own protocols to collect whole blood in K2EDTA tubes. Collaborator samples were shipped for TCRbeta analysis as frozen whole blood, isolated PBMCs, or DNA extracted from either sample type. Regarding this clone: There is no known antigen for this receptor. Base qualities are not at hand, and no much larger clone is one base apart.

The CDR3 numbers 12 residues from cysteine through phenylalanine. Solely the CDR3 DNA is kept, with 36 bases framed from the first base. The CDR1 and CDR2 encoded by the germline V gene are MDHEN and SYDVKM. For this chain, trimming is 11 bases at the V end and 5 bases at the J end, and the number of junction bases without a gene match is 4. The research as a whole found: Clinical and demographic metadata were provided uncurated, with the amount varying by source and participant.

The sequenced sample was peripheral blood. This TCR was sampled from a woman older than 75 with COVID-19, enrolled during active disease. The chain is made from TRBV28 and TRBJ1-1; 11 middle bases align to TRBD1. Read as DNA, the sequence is TGTGCCGGACAGGGGGCAAGGACTGAAGCTTTCTTT. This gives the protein CAGQGARTEAFF. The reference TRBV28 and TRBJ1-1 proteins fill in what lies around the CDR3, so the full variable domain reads DVKVTQSSRYLVKRTGEKVFLECVQDMDHENMFWYRQDPGLGLRLIYFSYDVKMKEKGDIPEGYSVSREKKERFSLILESASTNQTSMYLCAGQGARTEAFFGQGTRLTVV.